A single sample is the source of the 21 T cell receptor beta chains below, sequenced in a study of blood T cell repertoires in COVID-19. The table came from immunoSEQ multiplex PCR; TCRdb's copy has only in-frame clones and leaves some out. Of 95,000 to 150,000 clones in the sample, 78% were seen once. Source material: peripheral blood. Receptors were obtained from an older man with acute or convalescent COVID-19.

The CDR3 here is CASSELTGVADGYTF. For the CDR3, the DNA is TGTGCCAGCAGTGAATTGACAGGGGTCGCGGATGGCTACACCTTC. The V gene is TRBV25-1, the J gene TRBJ1-2, with 8 bases aligning to TRBD1. V shed 1 base and J 6 bases; nucleotides not matched to a gene: 7. Germline values: CDR1 MGHDK, CDR2 SYGVNS. This CDR3 contains 15 residues.

V and J are TRBV4-3 and TRBJ2-1; 10 nucleotides match TRBD1. The trim removed 0 bases at V and 0 bases at J, leaving 14 bases unmatched. This CDR3 region has 21 residues. Germline V gene sequence: CDR1 LGHNA, CDR2 YSLEER. This CDR3 is CASSQELRTGGYPSSYNEQFF. The CDR3 region has the DNA TGCGCCAGCAGCCAAGAACTCAGGACAGGGGGTTACCCGAGCTCCTACAATGAGCAGTTCTTC.

The rearrangement joins TRBV11-3 to TRBJ1-3; D perhaps matches TRBD1 (6 bases). Trimming left V 5 bases short and J 8 bases short, with 16 bases between. CDR1 and CDR2 from the germline V gene are SGHNT and YENEEA. The CDR3 is 14 amino acids. CDR3 DNA sequence: TGTGCCAGCAGCCCTGACGGTCCAGGGGACACCATATATTTT. It codes for CASSPDGPGDTIYF.

This chain links TRBV25-1 with TRBJ2-7, with TRBD1 matching 11 bases. The V gene's germline CDR1 is MGHDK and CDR2 SYGVNS. The CDR3 totals 16 residues. V dropped 6 bases and J dropped 6; count of bases not matched to a gene: 13. The CDR3, as DNA: TGTGCCAGCAGCGACCCCGGACAGGGGGCACTGAGCGAGCAGTACTTC. Its protein product is CASSDPGQGALSEQYF.

In its sample, this clone was seen once. The chain recombines TRBV28 with TRBJ2-7, with 7 bases that match TRBD2. The germline V gene encodes CDR1 MDHEN and CDR2 SYDVKM. The CDR3 covers 16 residues. Unmatched junction bases numbered 12, after V lost 5 bases and J lost 2 bases. CDR3 loop: CASSPHRLAATYEQYF. The CDR3 DNA follows: TGTGCCAGCAGTCCTCATCGACTAGCCGCGACCTACGAGCAGTACTTC. The full variable domain, completed using reference TRBV28 and TRBJ2-7, is DVKVTQSSRYLVKRTGEKVFLECVQDMDHENMFWYRQDPGLGLRLIYFSYDVKMKEKGDIPEGYSVSREKKERFSLILESASTNQTSMYLCASSPHRLAATYEQYFGPGTRLTVT.

The sample holds one count of this clone. V is TRBV19 and J is TRBJ1-5; 8 bases align to TRBD1. The CDR3 runs 16 residues. V was clipped by 5 bases and J by 5 bases; unmatched bases: 11. Germline V lookup: CDR1 LNHDA, CDR2 SQIVND (reference sequence). The CDR3 DNA reads as TGTGCCAGTAGTCCACGGACAGGGCTGGGATATCAGCCCCAGCATTTT. Amino acid sequence: CASSPRTGLGYQPQHF.

The V call is TRBV6-4, the J call TRBJ1-2; the D is unclear. Germline values: CDR1 MRHNA, CDR2 SNTAGT. V shed 5 bases and J shed 2 bases, with 15 bases lying between them. The CDR3 contains 15 residues. The CDR3 reads CASSLDPGRNYGYTF. The DNA of the CDR3 is TGTGCCAGCAGTCTAGACCCTGGCAGAAACTATGGCTACACCTTC.

The chain links TRBV16 to TRBJ1-2; no clear D. V lost 3 bases to trimming and J lost 5 bases, with 16 bases between them. The germline V gene encodes CDR1 KGHSY and CDR2 FQNENV. This CDR3 is built from 15 residues. CDR3 region: CASSQTIVSWYGYTF. In DNA form, the CDR3 reads TGTGCCAGCAGCCAGACAATTGTGAGCTGGTATGGCTACACCTTC.

The chain is built from TRBV6-4 and TRBJ2-5, with TRBD1 as a possible D gene (6 bases). Trimming left V 6 bases short and J 3 bases short, with 11 bases between. CDR3 size: 13 residues. Germline CDR1 reads MRHNA; CDR2 reads SNTAGT. The CDR3 nucleotides read TGTGCCAGCAGCTTAACAGGGAAAGAGACCCAGTACTTC. Encoded protein: CASSLTGKETQYF.

This chain connects TRBV4-2 to TRBJ2-1, with TRBD2 matching over 10 bases. Germline V CDR1 and CDR2: LGHNA, YNFKEQ. The J segment lost 7 bases and the V segment lost 0 bases, leaving 6 bases of the junction unmatched. The length of the CDR3 is 16 residues. DNA of the CDR3: TGTGCCAGCAGCCAAGACCGGGCTAGCGGGGGAAATGAGCAGTTCTTC. As protein: CASSQDRASGGNEQFF.

The chain carries TRBV27 and TRBJ1-4; D is undetermined. Trimming removed 7 bases at V and 9 bases at J, with 12 bases between. This CDR3 comprises 12 residues. The V gene's germline CDR1 is MNHEY and CDR2 SMNVEV (reference sequence). CDR3 residues: CASTLGSKKLFF. CDR3 sequence (DNA): TGTGCCAGCACATTGGGGAGTAAAAAACTGTTTTTT.

The rearrangement joins TRBV7-9 to TRBJ1-3, with TRBD1 matching 8 bases. V was pared by 7 bases and J by 2 bases, with 7 bases of the junction left unmatched. The CDR3 contains 15 residues. Germline CDR1 is SEHNR and CDR2 is FQNEAQ (reference sequence). As DNA, the CDR3 is TGTGCCAGCACCAAAGGACAGGGCCCTGGAAACACCATATATTTT. As protein: CASTKGQGPGNTIYF.

This clone has a single count. The V and J genes are TRBV19 and TRBJ2-7, with D possibly being TRBD2 (7 bases). This CDR3 spans 14 amino acids. V was cut by 2 bases and J by 5 bases, with 13 bases left in between. Germline values: CDR1 LNHDA, CDR2 SQIVND (reference sequence). The CDR3 loop reads CASSIIGGPHEQYF. The DNA of the CDR3 is TGTGCCAGTAGTATAATCGGGGGGCCCCACGAGCAGTACTTC.

V usage is TRBV7-8 and J usage is TRBJ1-2; D is perhaps TRBD1 (6 bases). The ends were cut back, 5 bases at V and 1 base at J, with 17 bases in the middle. The CDR3 loop spans 16 amino acids. CDR1 is SGHVS, CDR2 FQNEAQ, per germline. CDR3: CASSPYSGTFNYGYTF. Written as DNA, the CDR3 is TGTGCCAGCAGCCCATATTCTGGGACATTTAACTATGGCTACACCTTC. Variable domain in full (rest from reference TRBV7-8 and TRBJ1-2): GAGVSQSPRYKVAKRGQDVALRCDPISGHVSLFWYQQALGQGPEFLTYFQNEAQLDKSGLPSDRFFAERPEGSVSTLKIQRTQQEDSAVYLCASSPYSGTFNYGYTFGSGTRLTVV.

The V call is TRBV9, the J call TRBJ1-3; D uncertain. Trimming stripped 3 bases from V and 4 bases from J, with 11 bases between. This CDR3 spans 14 amino acids. CDR1 is SGDLS and CDR2 is YYNGEE in the germline V gene. The CDR3 here is CASSGSPSGNTIYF. Here the CDR3 DNA reads TGTGCCAGCAGCGGAAGCCCTTCCGGAAACACCATATATTTT.

This clone was seen only once. The rearrangement links TRBV5-1 to TRBJ1-1, with a weak D call TRBD1 (6 bases). This CDR3 comprises 15 residues. Germline V gene data show CDR1 as SGHRS and CDR2 as YFSETQ. Trimming removed 4 bases at V and 4 bases at J, with 17 bases between. CDR3: CASSPGHSAGTEAFF. The CDR3 DNA reads TGCGCCAGCAGCCCGGGACACTCGGCGGGCACTGAAGCTTTCTTT.

The V call is TRBV7-3, the J call TRBJ1-1, with 7 positions matching TRBD1. The germline CDR1 and CDR2 sequences are SGHTA and FQGTGA. J was trimmed by 1 base and V by 5 bases; bases with no gene match: 4. The CDR3 extends over 14 amino acids. CDR3 residues: CASSATGSNTEAFF. The CDR3 bases are TGTGCCAGCAGCGCGACAGGGTCGAACACTGAAGCTTTCTTT.

This clone was seen only a few times. The rearrangement joins TRBV4-3 to TRBJ1-4, with 9 bases that match TRBD1. The CDR3 extends over 15 amino acids. With 3 bases clipped from V and 5 bases from J, the junction kept 4 bases outside the gene matches. Germline V gives CDR1 LGHNA, CDR2 YSLEER. The CDR3 protein is CASSHSGTGNEKLFF. Here the CDR3 DNA reads TGCGCCAGCAGCCACTCCGGGACAGGGAATGAAAAACTGTTTTTT.

This clone appeared a few times. This chain links TRBV18 with TRBJ1-3, with a possible D match to TRBD1 (5 bases). V lost 0 bases and J 4 bases, leaving 10 bases between the germline ends. The CDR3 extends over 15 amino acids. CDR1 and CDR2 from the germline V gene are KGHSH and LQKENI. DNA for the CDR3: TGTGCCAGCTCACCACCGCAGGGCACAGGAAACACCATATATTTT. This encodes CASSPPQGTGNTIYF. Together with reference TRBV18 and TRBJ1-3, the CDR3 gives the full variable domain: NAGVMQNPRHLVRRRGQEARLRCSPMKGHSHVYWYRQLPEEGLKFMVYLQKENIIDESGMPKERFSAEFPKEGPSILRIQQVVRGDSAAYFCASSPPQGTGNTIYFGEGSWLTVV.

V is TRBV6-5 and J is TRBJ2-7; 7 nucleotides agree with TRBD1. There are 14 residues in the CDR3. The V and J ends lost 6 bases and 1 base, in that order; junction bases with no gene match: 6. From germline, CDR1 is MNHEY and CDR2 SVGAGI. The CDR3 nucleotides are TGTGCCAGCAGGCTCGGGACAGTTTCCTACGAGCAGTACTTC. Translated: CASRLGTVSYEQYF.

This rearrangement joins TRBV4-2 to TRBJ1-5; a weak D match, TRBD1 (5 bases). Germline values: CDR1 LGHNA, CDR2 YNFKEQ. The CDR3 contains 18 residues. The V end was cut by 1 base, the J end by 0 bases, with 16 bases between. The CDR3 loop reads CASSQGGAEEGSNQPQHF. CDR3 bases: TGTGCCAGCAGCCAAGGTGGGGCAGAGGAAGGTAGCAATCAGCCCCAGCATTTT.